The present T cell receptor beta chain was sequenced within a study of vaccination and CD4 T cells after COVID-19 (dated by TCRdb to between 2021 and 2024). Context from the whole study: SARS-CoV-2 positivity had been established in the convalescent patients by nasal swab PCR, and mild disease was recorded in under ten of these patients and severe disease in one. The convalescent cohort included six males and four females, with two Hispanic individuals, seven Caucasians, two Asians and one multiracial person. Two doses of either the Pfizer-BioNTech BNT162b2 vaccine (n=8) or the Moderna mRNA-1273 vaccine (n=2) were administered to participants. Post-COVID blood samples were collected from convalescent patients a median of roughly 100 days after diagnosis, with a range of about 35 to 170 days. Post-vaccine blood samples were collected a median of approximately 77 days after the second vaccine dose, ranging from 14 to 241 days. Culture stimuli were overlapping spike peptide pools from SARS-CoV-2 and from the common cold coronaviruses HCoV-NL63, HCoV-OC43 and HCoV-229E. Control cultures used a CEFX viral epitope pool as positive control, an HIV-1 Nef peptide pool as negative control, or no peptide. The spike-specific CD4+ TCR repertoire was compared before and after mRNA vaccination in around ten COVID-19 convalescent patients and a handful of infection-naive healthy vaccine recipients. Points the paper makes about the study in general: Although the median number of SARS-CoV-2-reactive clonotypes went up from roughly 23 after infection to more than 30 after vaccination, the increase was not significant. In convalescent patients, a median 86.3% of post-vaccine SARS-CoV-2-reactive clones were detected only after vaccination, and vaccine-specific priming was suggested by this finding. Of the vaccine-specific clones in convalescent patients, 304 of 307, or nearly all, reacted only to SARS-CoV-2 spike and did not cross-react with common cold coronaviruses. Only a relatively small number of convalescent patients were included in the study, and early timepoints following natural infection were not analyzed.

Including cysteine and phenylalanine, the CDR3 has 14 amino acids. Of all the DNA, just the CDR3 is kept, 42 bases in frame from base 1. Here V drops 5 bases and J drops 7 bases, and the junction holds 10 bases not matched to any gene. The germline V gene supplies CDR1 MNHNS and CDR2 SASEGT. Regarding this clonotype: It lacks a known antigen. No much larger clone exists at a distance of one base, and base qualities are not known.

Library preparation employed PCR. TCR sequencing of DNA from cultured CD4+ T cells used the Oncomine TCR Beta short-read assay at the Johns Hopkins FTIC core. The QIAamp micro DNA kit was used to extract genomic DNA from the cultured CD4+ T cells. Oncomine TCR Beta libraries from cultured CD4+ T cells were pooled using unique dual indexes and sequenced on an Illumina iSeq 100. Per the authors' processing: Non-productive sequences were removed, and CDR3s not starting with C, not ending with F or W, or shorter than 7 amino acids were discarded. The MANAFEST web application identified antigen-specific clonotypes by comparing peptide-stimulated wells against reference wells and other culture wells. Positive clones required FDR below 0.05, an odds ratio above 5, and productive frequency above 0.1% in at least two of three replicate wells. Clonotypes that were significantly expanded in both SARS-CoV-2 spike wells and at least one common cold coronavirus spike condition were defined as cross-reactive. Levenshtein distances (stringdist) and unrooted phylogenetic trees (ape) in R version 3.6.1 were used to assess CDR3 homology. Clones were called with MiXCR by TCRdb after fastp trimmed the public reads at Q25, and only in-frame beta chains were retained. Rows with one shared CDR3 protein collapse into an entry with the most common genes and DNA. TCRdb's processing, not the authors' own work, is the source of the V and J calls. This sample has about 7,400 distinct CDR3 sequences in its table, and less than 75% of those were observed once. Around 17% of the sample rests with the top ten.

The treatment or condition label on this specimen signifies: roughly ten-day PBMC culture with coronavirus spike peptide pools or control peptides (ViraFEST assay). The study used the ViraFEST assay, which expanded antigen-specific T cells with peptide pools and then identified expanded clonotypes by TCR sequencing. The convalescent patients' positive SARS-CoV-2 PCR tests were from March to December 2020, which was before the Alpha, Beta and Delta variants emerged in the United States. Two million PBMCs per well were cultured in IMDM with approximately 5% human AB serum and approximately 10 IU/ml IL-2, plus 10 ug/ml peptide pools. Half of the culture medium was replaced with fresh IL-2-containing medium on days 3 and 7. After 10 days of culture, CD4+ T cells were isolated by negative selection using the EasySep CD4+ T cell isolation kit. Ficoll-Paque Plus gradient centrifugation was used to isolate PBMCs from whole blood, and the isolated PBMCs were then either used fresh or cryopreserved at -140C. In general, triplicate wells were set up for every culture condition.

Sequencing was done on a sample of CD4+ T cells from blood, cultured in vitro. The receptor chain draws on TRBV6-1 and TRBJ1-2, with 7 bases aligning to TRBD1. This sequence originates from a human donor who had recovered from COVID-19. Read as DNA, the sequence is TGTGCCAGCAGTAAAGACAGGGTGTTGGGTGGCTACACCTTC. It translates to CASSKDRVLGGYTF.